This entry lists 30 T cell receptor beta chains sequenced from one sample in a study of pediatric ulcerative colitis. Clones were read by immunoSEQ multiplex PCR, and TCRdb kept only the in-frame ones, dropping some. Here the sample spans fewer than 13,000 clones, 82% being singletons. One to two pinch biopsies were taken from the rectum during colonoscopy. The material sequenced was gut tissue. Receptor source: a girl aged 5-17 years who was a control in a study of pediatric ulcerative colitis.

This clone counts as medium-sized. The chain uses TRBV4-3 and TRBJ2-7; TRBD1 might be the D (6 bases). This CDR3 region has 15 residues. Germline CDR1 is LGHNA and CDR2 is YSLEER. The ends were cut back, 0 bases at V and 5 bases at J, with 14 bases in the middle. The CDR3 DNA reads TGCGCCAGCAGCCAAGAACAGGGAAGCATCCACGAGCAGTACTTC. This codes for CASSQEQGSIHEQYF.

V usage is TRBV4-1 and J usage is TRBJ1-2; the match to TRBD1 covers 9 bases. The CDR3 consists of 16 residues. V trimming: 3 bases; J trimming: 2 bases; junction bases outside the gene matches: 7. Germline lookup yields CDR1 MGHRA and CDR2 YSYEKL. CDR3 residues: CASSQGGTGINYGYTF. The DNA for the CDR3 is TGCGCCAGCAGCCAGGGCGGGACAGGGATAAACTATGGCTACACCTTC.

V usage is TRBV2 and J usage is TRBJ2-3, with 10 nucleotides matching TRBD2. CDR1 is SNHLY and CDR2 is FYNNEI in the germline V gene. J lost 1 base, V lost 5 bases, and 6 bases had no gene match. The CDR3 contains 16 residues. CDR3 in DNA: TGTGCCAGCAGTCGCAAAGCGGGAGGGCGCACAGATACGCAGTATTTT. Translating gives CASSRKAGGRTDTQYF.

The V gene is TRBV19, the J gene TRBJ2-1, with 8 bases matching TRBD2. Losses at the gene ends were 5 bases for V and 7 bases for J; bases not matched to a gene: 10. CDR3 length: 15 residues. The germline V gene encodes CDR1 LNHDA and CDR2 SQIVND (reference sequence). In DNA, the CDR3 is TGTGCCAGTAGTGTGCAGCGGGAGAAGGCGAATGAGCAGTTCTTC. As protein: CASSVQREKANEQFF.

The chain links TRBV28 to TRBJ1-1; D perhaps matches TRBD1 (6 bases). The CDR3 runs 15 residues. V lost 5 bases, J lost 4 bases, and 17 bases lay in between. Looked up from germline, CDR1 is MDHEN and CDR2 is SYDVKM. The CDR3 nucleotides read TGTGCCAGCAGTGCCTCCGGGGGGGCGGGCACTGAAGCTTTCTTT. Its protein product is CASSASGGAGTEAFF.

This chain uses TRBV30 with TRBJ2-4; tentative D call: TRBD2 (6 bases). In germline, CDR1 is GTSNPN, CDR2 SVGIG (reference sequence). V dropped 0 bases and J dropped 7 bases, with 13 bases sitting between them. The length of the CDR3 is 14 residues. CDR3 in amino acids: CAWSVRSGGNIQYF. As DNA, the CDR3 is TGTGCCTGGAGTGTTAGGAGTGGGGGGAACATTCAGTACTTC.

The V call is TRBV9, the J call TRBJ2-2; a weak D match, TRBD1 (6 bases). This CDR3 contains 14 residues. Germline V CDR1 and CDR2: SGDLS, YYNGEE. V gave up 4 bases and J gave up 4 bases, with 11 bases separating them. The CDR3 protein is CASSSQGFTGELFF. In DNA, the CDR3 is TGTGCCAGCAGCTCCCAGGGGTTCACCGGGGAGCTGTTTTTT.

The V and J genes are TRBV4-3 and TRBJ1-4; D not certain. The germline V and J ends were trimmed by 1 base and 8 bases, with 8 bases remaining between them. Germline CDR1 reads LGHNA; CDR2 reads YSLEER. The CDR3 spans 13 residues. In DNA form, the CDR3 reads TGCGCCAGCAGCCAAGTTATGGGGGAAAAACTGTTTTTT. Translation: CASSQVMGEKLFF.

J is TRBJ2-7 and V is TRBV29-1; 9 bases align to TRBD1. Unmatched junction bases numbered 7, after V lost 4 bases and J lost 0 bases. The CDR3 has 15 residues. Germline V lookup: CDR1 SQVTM, CDR2 ANQGSEA. CDR3: CSVGGDRVPSYEQYF. CDR3 nucleotides: TGCAGCGTTGGGGGGGACAGGGTCCCCTCCTACGAGCAGTACTTC.

The chain carries TRBV28 and TRBJ1-5; no definite D call. CDR1 is MDHEN, CDR2 SYDVKM, per germline. This CDR3 region has 13 residues. V lost 5 bases and J 2 bases, leaving 7 bases between the germline ends. The CDR3 here is CASSPPGNQPQHF. The CDR3, as DNA: TGTGCCAGCAGTCCCCCGGGCAATCAGCCCCAGCATTTT.

The rearrangement joins TRBV19 to TRBJ2-1, with 8 bases identical to TRBD2. After removal of 6 bases from V and 0 bases from J, the junction contained 10 bases not matched to a gene. Germline V lookup: CDR1 LNHDA, CDR2 SQIVND (reference sequence). CDR3 length equals 17 residues. CDR3 in amino acids: CASRLAASGFSYNEQFF. The CDR3 bases are TGTGCCAGTAGGCTCGCGGCTAGCGGGTTCTCCTACAATGAGCAGTTCTTC.

The chain uses TRBV2 and TRBJ2-7; D is ambiguous. CDR1 and CDR2 from the germline V gene are SNHLY and FYNNEI. Trimming took 3 bases from V and 3 from J, leaving 3 bases between them. The CDR3 contains 11 residues. The CDR3 DNA reads as TGTGCCAGCAGTGATTACTACGAGCAGTACTTC. Translated: CASSDYYEQYF. Drawing the rest from reference TRBV2 and TRBJ2-7, the complete variable domain is EPEVTQTPSHQVTQMGQEVILRCVPISNHLYFYWYRQILGQKVEFLVSFYNNEISEKSEIFDDQFSVERPDGSNFTLKIRSTKLEDSAMYFCASSDYYEQYFGPGTRLTVT.

About this clone itself: This CDR3 is also generated by other DNA sequences in the sample. This chain uses TRBV2 with TRBJ2-7; no definite D call. Germline CDR1 is SNHLY and CDR2 is FYNNEI. The CDR3 is 11 residues long. Trimming left V 3 bases short and J 3 bases short, with 3 bases between. DNA of the CDR3: TGTGCCAGCAGTGACAACTACGAGCAGTACTTC. It codes for CASSDNYEQYF.

V and J are TRBV30 and TRBJ1-2; 7 nucleotides match TRBD1. Unmatched junction bases numbered 8, after V lost 0 bases and J lost 7 bases. This CDR3 region has 14 residues. Germline loops: CDR1 GTSNPN, CDR2 SVGIG (reference sequence). For the CDR3, the DNA is TGTGCCTGGAGTGTGGCAGGGGGAAATGGTGGCTACACCTTC. The encoded protein is CAWSVAGGNGGYTF.

This clone was found a few times. The rearrangement joins TRBV4-3 to TRBJ1-1, with D possibly TRBD1 on 5 matching bases. There are 15 residues in the CDR3. CDR1 is LGHNA and CDR2 is YSLEER in the germline V gene. Trimming pared 5 bases from V and 0 bases from J, leaving 13 bases between. CDR3: CASSSHRNMNTEAFF. The DNA of the CDR3 is TGCGCCAGCAGCTCCCACAGGAATATGAACACTGAAGCTTTCTTT.

The CDR3 coding sequence is TGTGCCAGCAGTGATACAGCGGGTAGCTCCTACAATGAGCAGTTCTTC. Translation: CASSDTAGSSYNEQFF. V gene TRBV25-1 combines with J gene TRBJ2-1, with D maybe TRBD2 (6 bases). The CDR3 spans 16 residues. The ends were cut back, 3 bases at V and 0 bases at J, with 12 bases in the middle. Germline V gives CDR1 MGHDK, CDR2 SYGVNS.

The chain carries TRBV7-2 and TRBJ2-1, with 15 bases identical to TRBD2. V gave up 11 bases and J gave up 10 bases; unmatched junction bases: 6. CDR1 SGHTA and CDR2 FQGNSA come from the germline V gene. CDR3 size: 13 residues. CDR3 nucleotide sequence: TGTGCCGGTGGGACTAGCGGGAGGTGGGAGCAGTTCTTC. This codes for CAGGTSGRWEQFF.

The V gene is TRBV11-2, the J gene TRBJ2-5; possible D gene TRBD1, 6 bases. Per germline, CDR1 SGHAT and CDR2 FQNNGV. Trimming shortened V by 1 base and J by 5 bases, and 17 bases separated the two germline ends. This CDR3 has 16 amino acids. The CDR3 sequence is CASSLAQGQVGETQYF. CDR3 in DNA: TGTGCCAGCAGCTTAGCCCAGGGGCAGGTTGGTGAGACCCAGTACTTC.

Only one count was recorded for this clone. This chain links TRBV5-1 with TRBJ1-1; D gene unclear. CDR3 length equals 15 residues. Germline values: CDR1 SGHRS, CDR2 YFSETQ. The germline V and J ends were trimmed by 1 base and 4 bases, with 14 bases remaining between them. The CDR3 here is CASSLRARSGTEAFF. For the CDR3, the DNA is TGCGCCAGCAGCTTGAGGGCCCGATCAGGCACTGAAGCTTTCTTT.

V and J are TRBV28 and TRBJ2-3, with D perhaps matching TRBD1 (5 bases). This CDR3 is 17 amino acids long. V was cut by 4 bases and J by 0 bases, with 17 bases left in between. Germline values: CDR1 MDHEN, CDR2 SYDVKM. CDR3 coding DNA: TGTGCCAGCAGTTATCAAGGACAACCTAGGAGCACAGATACGCAGTATTTT. Amino acid sequence: CASSYQGQPRSTDTQYF.

The J gene is TRBJ2-1, the V gene TRBV15; D might be TRBD1 or TRBD2, each matching 7 bases. The CDR3 runs to 16 residues. CDR1 and CDR2 (germline): LNHNV, YYDKDF (reference sequence). Trimming took 2 bases from V and 8 from J, leaving 19 bases between them. The CDR3 protein is CATSRPLAEGGDEQFF. The CDR3 DNA sequence: TGTGCCACCAGCAGACCCCTAGCGGAAGGGGGCGATGAGCAGTTCTTC.

The V and J genes are TRBV4-3 and TRBJ1-1; D not resolved. The ends were cut back, 0 bases at V and 1 base at J, with 3 bases in the middle. In germline, CDR1 is LGHNA, CDR2 YSLEER. This CDR3 spans 13 amino acids. CDR3 DNA sequence: TGCGCCAGCAGCCAAGAAGAGAACACTGAAGCTTTCTTT. This gives the protein CASSQEENTEAFF.

This clone was observed a handful of times. The CDR3 region is CASSPPSREKLFF. Here the CDR3 DNA reads TGTGCCAGCTCACCACCATCCCGAGAAAAACTGTTTTTT. The J gene is TRBJ1-4, the V gene TRBV18, with D hard to call. Trimming took off 0 bases at V and 8 bases at J, with 7 bases between the two ends. Germline CDR1 KGHSH, CDR2 LQKENI. The CDR3 has 13 amino acids. The full variable domain, rest sourced from reference TRBV18 and TRBJ1-4, is NAGVMQNPRHLVRRRGQEARLRCSPMKGHSHVYWYRQLPEEGLKFMVYLQKENIIDESGMPKERFSAEFPKEGPSILRIQQVVRGDSAAYFCASSPPSREKLFFGSGTQLSVL.

The V call is TRBV10-1, the J call TRBJ1-1; a possible D gene is TRBD1 (6 bases). The CDR3 has 14 amino acids. V was pared by 3 bases and J by 4 bases, with 12 bases between. Germline CDR1 reads WNHNN; CDR2 reads SYGVQD (reference sequence). The CDR3 loop reads CASSDGGQVTEAFF. The CDR3 nucleotides read TGCGCCAGCAGTGACGGGGGGCAGGTCACTGAAGCTTTCTTT.

The chain couples TRBV5-4 to TRBJ1-3; TRBD1 might be the D (6 bases). In germline, CDR1 is SGHNT, CDR2 YYREEE (reference sequence). Trimming removed 4 bases at V and 0 bases at J, with 11 bases between. This CDR3 comprises 15 residues. The CDR3 bases are TGTGCCAGCAGCCAGGACAGTTACTCTGGAAACACCATATATTTT. Translating it yields CASSQDSYSGNTIYF.

This chain joins TRBV15 and TRBJ1-5; the D is unclear. The CDR3 loop spans 14 amino acids. V gave up 5 bases and J gave up 7 bases, with 15 bases separating them. In germline, CDR1 is LNHNV, CDR2 YYDKDF (reference sequence). The CDR3 DNA follows: TGTGCCACCAGCGGCCCATACCCGGCACAGCCCCAGCATTTT. Amino acids: CATSGPYPAQPQHF.

J is TRBJ2-3 and V is TRBV7-3, with 12 bases that match TRBD1. Germline V CDR1 and CDR2: SGHTA, FQGTGA. The length of the CDR3 is 17 residues. Germline trimming cut 5 bases from V and 6 bases from J; bases unmatched to any gene: 12. In nucleotides, the CDR3 is TGTGCCAGCAGCGCCACTGCCGGGACAGGGGGCCTGGATACGCAGTATTTT. Amino acid sequence: CASSATAGTGGLDTQYF.

V usage is TRBV28 and J usage is TRBJ2-7; perhaps TRBD2 as D (5 bases). The CDR3 sequence is 14 residues long. Looked up from germline, CDR1 is MDHEN and CDR2 is SYDVKM. V lost 6 bases and J 1 base, leaving 13 bases between the germline ends. In DNA form, the CDR3 reads TGTGCCAGCAGCCTAACCCGGGGTTCCTACGAGCAGTACTTC. It specifies CASSLTRGSYEQYF.

This chain connects TRBV29-1 to TRBJ2-7, with D perhaps TRBD1 or TRBD2 (7 bases each). This CDR3 has 14 residues. The germline V and J ends were trimmed by 7 bases and 5 bases, with 21 bases remaining between them. Per the germline V gene, CDR1 is SQVTM and CDR2 is ANQGSEA. The CDR3 loop reads CSGGGQLGTHEQYF. The DNA for the CDR3 is TGCAGCGGGGGGGGACAGCTTGGGACTCACGAGCAGTACTTC.

The chain is built from TRBV29-1 and TRBJ2-3, with no clear D. Germline V gives CDR1 SQVTM, CDR2 ANQGSEA. The germline V and J ends were trimmed by 3 bases and 2 bases, with 18 bases remaining between them. The CDR3 sequence is 16 residues long. CDR3 loop: CSVEERRLTNTDTQYF. CDR3 coding DNA: TGCAGCGTTGAGGAACGGCGTCTCACAAACACAGATACGCAGTATTTT.